The 3 T cell receptor beta chains presented below share a single source sample, sequenced in a study of radiotherapy plus CTLA-4 blockade in lung cancer. Libraries were prepared by immunoSEQ multiplex PCR; TCRdb keeps only in-frame clonotypes and omits some of them. This repertoire shows roughly 35,000 clones, 60% to 85% found once; its top ten account for less than 15%. Source: peripheral blood, taken from a patient treated with radiotherapy plus ipilimumab. These receptors all come from a human donor with non-small cell lung cancer that progressed on radiotherapy plus ipilimumab.

This sequence joins TRBV9 and TRBJ1-2, with D possibly matching TRBD1 (6 bases). This CDR3 is built from 13 residues. Between the trimmed V and J ends, which lost 4 bases and 4 bases, there was a span of 11 bases. Per the germline V gene, CDR1 is SGDLS and CDR2 is YYNGEE. CDR3 amino acids: CASSPGTSYGYTF. The CDR3, as DNA: TGTGCCAGCAGCCCTGGGACAAGCTATGGCTACACCTTC.

The J gene is TRBJ2-7, the V gene TRBV7-8; possibly TRBD2 for D (5 bases). CDR3 length equals 16 residues. The germline V gene has CDR1 SGHVS and CDR2 FQNEAQ. V lost 3 bases and J 2 bases, leaving 17 bases between the germline ends. In DNA, the CDR3 is TGTGCCAGCAGCTTCCCCCCTAGAGGGAGCGCCTACGAGCAGTACTTC. Its protein is CASSFPPRGSAYEQYF.

The rearrangement joins TRBV28 to TRBJ2-7, with a tentative D call TRBD1 (6 bases). The germline CDR1 and CDR2 sequences are MDHEN and SYDVKM. The CDR3 length is 16 residues. Trimming shortened V by 5 bases and J by 2 bases, and 19 bases separated the two germline ends. The CDR3 nucleotides read TGTGCCAGCAGTACCCCGCGGACAGTTACACCCTACGAGCAGTACTTC. This translates into CASSTPRTVTPYEQYF.